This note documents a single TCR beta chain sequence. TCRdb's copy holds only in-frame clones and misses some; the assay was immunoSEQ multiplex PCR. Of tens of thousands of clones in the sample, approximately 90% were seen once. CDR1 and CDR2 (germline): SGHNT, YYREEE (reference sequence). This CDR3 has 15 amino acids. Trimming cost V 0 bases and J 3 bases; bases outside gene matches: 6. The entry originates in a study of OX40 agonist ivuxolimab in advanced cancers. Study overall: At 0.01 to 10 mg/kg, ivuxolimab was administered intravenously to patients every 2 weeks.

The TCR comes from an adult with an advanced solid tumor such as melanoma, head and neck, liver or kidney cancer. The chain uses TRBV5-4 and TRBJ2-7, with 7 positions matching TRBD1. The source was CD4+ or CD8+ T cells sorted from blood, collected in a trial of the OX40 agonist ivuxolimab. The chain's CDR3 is CASSLDRDSFYEQYF. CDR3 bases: TGTGCCAGCAGCTTGGACAGGGACAGTTTCTACGAGCAGTACTTC.